The next 2 T cell receptor beta chains were all read from a single sample in a study of blood T cell repertoires in COVID-19. The method was immunoSEQ multiplex PCR; TCRdb's version includes in-frame clones alone and lacks a portion of them. The sample yields more than 35,000 clones, about nine tenths seen once. Sequenced sample: peripheral blood. The receptors here all came from a human donor in a cohort sampled during active COVID-19.

The chain uses TRBV12-3 or TRBV12-4 and TRBJ2-7; D is unclear. The ends were cut back, 6 bases at V and 5 bases at J, with 8 bases in the middle. The CDR3 is made up of 11 amino acids. CDR3 amino acids: CASSYLDEQYF. In DNA, the CDR3 is TGTGCCAGCAGCTACCTAGACGAGCAGTACTTC.

This chain connects TRBV6-6 to TRBJ2-4, with D unresolved. V lost 5 bases and J lost 5, with 4 bases in between. Germline V gene data show CDR1 as MNHNY and CDR2 as SVGAGI (reference sequence). This CDR3 is built from 11 residues. The CDR3 loop reads CASSPENIQYF. Written as DNA, the CDR3 is TGTGCCAGCAGTCCCGAAAACATTCAGTACTTC.